The rows below give T cell receptor beta chains drawn from one sample of a study of blood T cell repertoires in COVID-19. Using immunoSEQ multiplex PCR, the repertoire was profiled, and TCRdb retains in-frame clones only, with some absent. In the table there are approximately 270,000 clones, about 80% of which are singletons. The specimen sequenced was peripheral blood. These receptors all come from a man older than 75 with acute or convalescent COVID-19. The CDR3 runs from the conserved cysteine through the conserved F or W. D genes are given only for firm matches. Size values are once, few and many counts, or a class for expanded clones, and some rows have none.

NA | TRBJ1-2 | TRBV3-1/TRBV3-2 | NA | CASSQEGGPRGYGYTF | TGTGCCAGCAGTCAAGAGGGGGGGCCCCGGGGCTATGGCTACACCTTC
TRBD1 | TRBJ1-5 | TRBV19 | NA | CASSILTGVGNQPQHF | TGTGCCAGTAGTATACTAACAGGGGTCGGAAATCAGCCCCAGCATTTT
NA | TRBJ2-1 | TRBV27 | NA | CVSRDFNTYNEQFF | TGTGTGTCACGGGACTTTAACACCTACAATGAGCAGTTCTTC
NA | TRBJ1-6 | TRBV30 | NA | CAWSLPAGTLHF | TGTGCCTGGAGCCTTCCGGCAGGGACCCTCCACTTT
NA | TRBJ1-6 | TRBV19 | NA | CATPGGNPPDNSPLHF | TGTGCCACCCCCGGAGGGAACCCCCCGGATAATTCACCCCTCCACTTT
TRBD1 | TRBJ1-6 | TRBV27 | NA | CASSPAGQGRSPLHF | TGTGCCAGCAGCCCCGCCGGACAGGGTCGGTCACCCCTCCACTTT
TRBD2 | TRBJ2-3 | TRBV11-2 | NA | CASSLMRGGAPRTDTQYF | TGTGCCAGCAGCTTAATGCGCGGGGGGGCGCCTCGCACAGATACGCAGTATTTT
TRBD1 | TRBJ1-2 | TRBV19 | NA | CASRDLTTGVGYGYTF | TGTGCCAGTAGAGACCTCACGACAGGGGTGGGCTATGGCTACACCTTC
NA | TRBJ1-2 | TRBV14 | NA | CASSRSYSGGSQSYTF | TGTGCCAGCAGCCGTTCCTATAGCGGTGGCTCCCAGAGTTACACCTTC
NA | TRBJ1-4 | TRBV20-1 | NA | CSAGLTEKLFF | TGCAGTGCTGGCCTCACCGAAAAACTGTTTTTT
TRBD1 | TRBJ1-1 | TRBV29-1 | NA | CSHRQGASTEAFF | TGCAGTCATAGACAGGGGGCGAGCACTGAAGCTTTCTTT
NA | TRBJ1-3 | TRBV27 | once | CASRGRLSGNTIYF | TGTGCCAGCCGAGGAAGGCTCTCTGGAAACACCATATATTTT
NA | TRBJ1-5 | TRBV30 | NA | CAWSFAGNQPQHF | TGTGCCTGGAGTTTTGCAGGGAATCAGCCCCAGCATTTT
TRBD1 | TRBJ1-4 | TRBV6-5 | NA | CASSYSFRGRNEKLFF | TGTGCCAGCAGTTACTCATTCAGGGGGCGAAATGAAAAACTGTTTTTT
TRBD1 | TRBJ2-7 | TRBV15 | NA | CATSTLTGPLAYEQYF | TGTGCCACCAGCACCTTGACAGGGCCCCTCGCCTACGAGCAGTACTTC
TRBD1 | TRBJ1-6 | TRBV3-1/TRBV3-2 | NA | CASSPQGGRAPLHF | TGTGCCAGCAGCCCTCAGGGGGGCCGGGCACCCCTCCACTTT